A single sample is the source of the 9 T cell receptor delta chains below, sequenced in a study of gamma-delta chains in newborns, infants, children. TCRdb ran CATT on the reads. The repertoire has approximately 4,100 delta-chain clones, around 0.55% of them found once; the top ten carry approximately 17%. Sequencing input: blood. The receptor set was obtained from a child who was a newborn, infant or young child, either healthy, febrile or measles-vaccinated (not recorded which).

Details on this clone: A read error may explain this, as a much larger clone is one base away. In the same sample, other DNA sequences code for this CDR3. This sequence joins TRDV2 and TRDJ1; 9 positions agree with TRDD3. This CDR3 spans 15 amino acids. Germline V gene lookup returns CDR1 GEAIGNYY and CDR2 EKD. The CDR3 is CACDNYWGRTDKLIF. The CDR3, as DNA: TGTGCTTGTGACAACTACTGGGGGAGGACCGATAAACTCATCTTT.

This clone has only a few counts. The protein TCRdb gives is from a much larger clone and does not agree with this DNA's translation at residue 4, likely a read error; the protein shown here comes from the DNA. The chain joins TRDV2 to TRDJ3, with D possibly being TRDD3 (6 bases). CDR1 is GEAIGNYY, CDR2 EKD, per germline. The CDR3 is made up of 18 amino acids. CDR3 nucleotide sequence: TGTGCCTGTGGCACCGTGGGGGCCTCCTCCTGGGACACCCGACAGATGTTTTTC. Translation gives CACGTVGASSWDTRQMFF.

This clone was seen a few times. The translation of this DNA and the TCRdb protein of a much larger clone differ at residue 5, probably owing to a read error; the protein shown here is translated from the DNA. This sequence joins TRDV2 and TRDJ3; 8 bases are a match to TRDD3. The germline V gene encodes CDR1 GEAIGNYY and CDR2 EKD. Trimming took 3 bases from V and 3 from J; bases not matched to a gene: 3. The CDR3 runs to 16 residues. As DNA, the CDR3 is TGTGCCTGTGACGCCGGGGGATACTGGGACACCCGACAGATGTTTTTC. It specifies CACDAGGYWDTRQMFF.

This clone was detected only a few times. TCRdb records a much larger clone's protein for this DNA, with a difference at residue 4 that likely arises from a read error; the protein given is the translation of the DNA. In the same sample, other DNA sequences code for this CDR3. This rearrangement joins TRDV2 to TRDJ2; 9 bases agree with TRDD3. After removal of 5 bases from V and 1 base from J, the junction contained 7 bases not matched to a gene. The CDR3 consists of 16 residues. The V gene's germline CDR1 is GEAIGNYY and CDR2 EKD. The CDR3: CACGILGDNLTAQLFF. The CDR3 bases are TGTGCCTGTGGCATTTTGGGGGATAATTTGACAGCACAACTCTTCTTT.

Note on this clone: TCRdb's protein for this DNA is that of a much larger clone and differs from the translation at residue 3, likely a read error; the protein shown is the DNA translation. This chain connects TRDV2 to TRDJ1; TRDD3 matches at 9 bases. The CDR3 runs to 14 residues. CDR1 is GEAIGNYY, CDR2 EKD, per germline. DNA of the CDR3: TGTGCCCGTGACACTGGGGGACGTACCGATAAACTCATCTTT. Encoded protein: CARDTGGRTDKLIF.

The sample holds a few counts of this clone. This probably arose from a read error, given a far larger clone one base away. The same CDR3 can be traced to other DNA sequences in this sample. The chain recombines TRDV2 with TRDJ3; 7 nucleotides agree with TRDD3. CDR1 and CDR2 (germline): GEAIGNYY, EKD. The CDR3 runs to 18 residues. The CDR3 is CACDTGYSSSWDTRQMFF. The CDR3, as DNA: TGTGCCTGCGACACGGGATACTCAAGCTCCTGGGACACCCGACAGATGTTTTTC.

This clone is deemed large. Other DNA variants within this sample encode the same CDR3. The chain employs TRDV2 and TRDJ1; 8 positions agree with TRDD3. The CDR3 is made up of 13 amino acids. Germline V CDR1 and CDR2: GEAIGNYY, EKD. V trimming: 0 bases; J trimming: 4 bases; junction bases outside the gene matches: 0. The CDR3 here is CACDTGGYDKLIF. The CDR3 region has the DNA TGTGCCTGTGACACCGGGGGATACGATAAACTCATCTTT.

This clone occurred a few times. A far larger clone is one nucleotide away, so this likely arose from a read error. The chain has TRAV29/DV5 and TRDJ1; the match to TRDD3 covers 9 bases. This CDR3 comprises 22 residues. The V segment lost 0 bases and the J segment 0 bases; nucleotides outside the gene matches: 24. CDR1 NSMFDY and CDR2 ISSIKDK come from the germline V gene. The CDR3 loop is CAASAGEIPSLGDTLHTDKLIF. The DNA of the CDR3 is TGTGCAGCAAGCGCGGGGGAGATTCCCTCACTGGGGGACACCCTACACACCGATAAACTCATCTTT. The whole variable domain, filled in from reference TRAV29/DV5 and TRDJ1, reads DQQVKQNSPSLSVQEGRISILNCDYTNSMFDYFLWYKKYPAEGPTFLISISSIKDKNEDGRFTVFLNKSAKHLSLHIVPSQPGDSAVYFCAASAGEIPSLGDTLHTDKLIFGKGTRVTVEP.

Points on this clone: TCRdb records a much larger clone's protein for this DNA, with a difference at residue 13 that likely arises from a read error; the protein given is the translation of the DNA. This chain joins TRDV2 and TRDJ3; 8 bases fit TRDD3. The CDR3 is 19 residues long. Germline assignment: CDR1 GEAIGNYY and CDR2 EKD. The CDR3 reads CACDTILWGSSWGTRQMFF. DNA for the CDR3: TGTGCCTGTGACACCATACTCTGGGGGAGCTCCTGGGGCACCCGACAGATGTTTTTC.